The 29 T cell receptor beta chains below all came from one sample that was sequenced in a study of blood T cell repertoires in COVID-19. The repertoire was sequenced with immunoSEQ multiplex PCR; TCRdb's copy has only in-frame clones and lacks some. The repertoire holds 220,000 or so clones, about 83% seen once, with 2% to 2.5% in the top ten. Sequencing was carried out using PBMCs or T cells enriched from blood (not recorded which). Receptor source: a woman between 50 and 59 years old who had recovered from COVID-19.

The V and J genes are TRBV28 and TRBJ2-1; 7 nucleotides match TRBD2. CDR1 is MDHEN and CDR2 is SYDVKM in the germline V gene. V gave up 3 bases and J gave up 1 base; unmatched junction bases: 12. CDR3 length equals 18 residues. As DNA, the CDR3 is TGTGCCAGCAGTTTGCTTTCACGGACTAGAGGTTCCTACAATGAGCAGTTCTTC. Translating gives CASSLLSRTRGSYNEQFF.

The chain joins TRBV19 to TRBJ2-3, with 7 bases that match TRBD1. Germline assignment: CDR1 LNHDA and CDR2 SQIVND (reference sequence). Trimming removed 6 bases from V and 2 bases from J; junction bases left unmatched: 8. The CDR3 is 15 amino acids. The CDR3 region has the DNA TGTGCCAGTAGCCCCTTAGGGACAGTCACAGATACGCAGTATTTT. Encoded protein: CASSPLGTVTDTQYF.

This chain connects TRBV6-5 to TRBJ1-1, with 9 bases that match TRBD1. The J segment lost 5 bases and the V segment lost 4 bases, leaving 5 bases of the junction unmatched. Germline V gives CDR1 MNHEY, CDR2 SVGAGI. This CDR3 is 14 amino acids long. The CDR3 loop reads CASSLQGAWTEAFF. The CDR3 nucleotides are TGTGCCAGCAGTTTACAGGGGGCTTGGACTGAAGCTTTCTTT.

J is TRBJ2-7 and V is TRBV3-1 (or the pseudogene TRBV3-2); TRBD2 might be the D (5 bases). V lost 4 bases, J lost 7 bases, and 20 bases lay in between. The CDR3 is 15 residues long. Germline V gene sequence: CDR1 LGHDT, CDR2 YNNKEL (reference sequence). Here the CDR3 reads CASSPRASRVGEQYF. CDR3 sequence (DNA): TGTGCCAGCAGCCCGAGGGCTAGTCGGGTGGGGGAGCAGTACTTC.

This clone came up a few times. The chain joins TRBV6-1 to TRBJ1-2; D is unclear. The V gene's germline CDR1 is MNHNS and CDR2 SASEGT. V shed 0 bases and J shed 6 bases, with 14 bases lying between them. The CDR3 totals 15 residues. CDR3 protein: CASSEALYRSDGYTF. The CDR3 DNA is TGTGCCAGCAGTGAAGCTCTATACAGATCGGATGGCTACACCTTC.

This clone appeared once. The chain uses TRBV7-9 and TRBJ1-2; D uncertain. The length of the CDR3 is 16 residues. Germline loops: CDR1 SEHNR, CDR2 FQNEAQ (reference sequence). V was shortened by 4 bases and J by 3 bases, with 18 bases between the two germline ends. CDR3 DNA: TGTGCCAGCAGCTCCGAGAGGTCCCGCCCTGACTATGGCTACACCTTC. Protein: CASSSERSRPDYGYTF.

This chain uses TRBV18 with TRBJ1-6; TRBD1 matches at 8 bases. Unmatched junction bases numbered 10, after V lost 1 base and J lost 8 bases. Germline CDR1 is KGHSH and CDR2 is LQKENI. CDR3 length equals 17 residues. The CDR3 loop is CASSPQRGTGPDSPLHF. The CDR3 DNA sequence: TGTGCCAGCTCACCACAGCGCGGGACAGGACCTGATTCACCCCTCCACTTT.

The chain joins TRBV12-2 to TRBJ2-3; the DNA was not compared with TRBD1, the D call given in the table. TRBV12-2 is listed as a pseudogene. The CDR3 is 17 residues long. In DNA, the CDR3 is TGTGCAAGTCGCTTAGTCGCCGGGACAGGGGGCATCGATACGCAGTATTTT. It specifies CASRLVAGTGGIDTQYF.

The J gene is TRBJ1-1, the V gene TRBV19; weak D call: TRBD1 (5 bases). The CDR3 is made up of 16 amino acids. Germline-derived CDR1 and CDR2 are LNHDA and SQIVND (reference sequence). Trimming took off 3 bases at V and 2 bases at J, with 16 bases between the two ends. CDR3 sequence: CASSILSSRGNTEAFF. DNA of the CDR3: TGTGCCAGTAGTATCCTCTCGTCTAGGGGAAACACTGAAGCTTTCTTT.

V is TRBV3-1 (or the pseudogene TRBV3-2) and J is TRBJ2-1; TRBD2 matches at 11 bases. After removal of 0 bases from V and 5 bases from J, the junction contained 9 bases not matched to a gene. The germline V gene encodes CDR1 LGHDT and CDR2 YNNKEL (reference sequence). CDR3 size: 18 residues. The CDR3 nucleotides are TGTGCCAGCAGCCAAGATAGACTAGCGGGACATAGAAACAATGAGCAGTTCTTC. Translated, it gives CASSQDRLAGHRNNEQFF.

The gene calls are TRBV6-1 and TRBJ1-3; D not resolved. Deletions cut 2 bases from V and 0 bases from J, with 11 bases between. The CDR3 extends over 16 amino acids. From germline, CDR1 is MNHNS and CDR2 SASEGT. This chain's CDR3 is CASSEFGESSGNTIYF. CDR3 sequence (DNA): TGTGCCAGCAGTGAATTCGGAGAGAGCTCTGGAAACACCATATATTTT.

This chain links TRBV2 with TRBJ1-2; D is perhaps TRBD1 (6 bases). CDR3 length: 13 amino acids. Trimming removed 2 bases at V and 8 bases at J, with 12 bases between. The germline V gene has CDR1 SNHLY and CDR2 FYNNEI. CDR3 nucleotides: TGTGCCAGCAGTGAAAGACAGGTTTACGGCTACACCTTC. This codes for CASSERQVYGYTF.

CDR3 nucleotides: TGTGCCAGCAGCAAAGACGGACATATAAATGAAAAACTGTTTTTT. It encodes CASSKDGHINEKLFF. The chain recombines TRBV21-1 with TRBJ1-4; the D call TRBD1 from the table was never checked on the DNA. TRBV21-1 is shown as a pseudogene. The length of the CDR3 is 15 residues.

The chain carries TRBV11-2 and TRBJ1-6; 9 bases are a match to TRBD1. The V segment lost 5 bases and the J segment 10 bases; nucleotides outside the gene matches: 9. Germline loops: CDR1 SGHAT, CDR2 FQNNGV. The CDR3 has 15 residues. The CDR3 spells CASSKGQGRYSPLHF. As DNA, the CDR3 is TGTGCCAGCAGCAAGGGACAGGGACGGTACTCACCCCTCCACTTT.

J is TRBJ1-1 and V is TRBV9; D unclear. CDR3 length: 13 residues. V dropped 0 bases and J dropped 3 bases, with 6 bases sitting between them. The germline V gene encodes CDR1 SGDLS and CDR2 YYNGEE. The CDR3, as DNA: TGTGCCAGCAGCGTAGGCGGGGACACTGAAGCTTTCTTT. Amino acids: CASSVGGDTEAFF.

The rearrangement links TRBV15 to TRBJ2-1; the D gene is possibly TRBD2 (5 bases). V was pared by 1 base and J by 5 bases, with 12 bases between. CDR3 length: 15 residues. Looked up from germline, CDR1 is LNHNV and CDR2 is YYDKDF (reference sequence). The CDR3 region has the DNA TGTGCCACCAGCAGAGGGGGAGTCGGAGACAATGAGCAGTTCTTC. Translation gives CATSRGGVGDNEQFF. The entire variable domain, with the rest obtained from reference TRBV15 and TRBJ2-1, is as follows: DAMVIQNPRYQVTQFGKPVTLSCSQTLNHNVMYWYQQKSSQAPKLLFHYYDKDFNNEADTPDNFQSRRPNTSFCFLDIRSPGLGDTAMYLCATSRGGVGDNEQFFGPGTRLTVL.

The count of this clone is one. CDR3 coding DNA: TGTGCCAGCAGCCAAGAACTAGCGGGTCGGTCGGCCAACGTCCTGACTTTC. Translated: CASSQELAGRSANVLTF. The chain links TRBV4-2 to TRBJ2-6; the match to TRBD2 covers 9 bases. This CDR3 is 17 amino acids long. Trimming at V came to 0 bases and at J to 6 bases, leaving 6 bases not matched to a gene. Germline loops: CDR1 LGHNA, CDR2 YNFKEQ.

The chain joins TRBV4-2 to TRBJ2-1, with TRBD2 identical over 13 bases. The J segment lost 7 bases and the V segment lost 0 bases, leaving 3 bases of the junction unmatched. CDR3 length equals 16 residues. CDR1 and CDR2 (germline): LGHNA, YNFKEQ. The CDR3: CASSQEGLAGENEQFF. The CDR3 nucleotides are TGTGCCAGCAGCCAAGAAGGACTAGCGGGAGAAAATGAGCAGTTCTTC.

The chain carries TRBV6-5 and TRBJ1-2; D unresolved. The germline CDR1 and CDR2 sequences are MNHEY and SVGAGI. The CDR3 has 12 residues. V lost 6 bases to trimming and J lost 3 bases, with 8 bases between them. The CDR3 nucleotides are TGTGCCAGCAGGCGCGACTACTATGGCTACACCTTC. Translated, it gives CASRRDYYGYTF.

V gene TRBV2 combines with J gene TRBJ1-5; possibly TRBD1 for D (5 bases). Trimming took 6 bases from V and 3 from J, leaving 9 bases between them. The CDR3 runs to 13 residues. Germline V gene data show CDR1 as SNHLY and CDR2 as FYNNEI. The CDR3 region has the DNA TGTGCCAGCAGAGACAGCTACAATCAGCCCCAGCATTTT. Its translation is CASRDSYNQPQHF.

V and J are TRBV12-5 and TRBJ1-6; 10 positions match TRBD1. The V segment lost 0 bases and the J segment 12 bases; nucleotides outside the gene matches: 8. Germline assignment: CDR1 LGHNT and CDR2 FRNRAP. The CDR3 consists of 16 residues. The CDR3 loop is CASGLVLGQGSGPLHF. As DNA, the CDR3 is TGTGCTAGTGGTTTGGTGTTGGGACAGGGGTCTGGACCCCTCCACTTT.

This chain connects TRBV28 to TRBJ1-4, with TRBD1 matching over 7 bases. CDR1 is MDHEN, CDR2 SYDVKM, per germline. J was trimmed by 1 base and V by 4 bases; bases with no gene match: 9. The length of the CDR3 is 17 residues. The CDR3 loop is CASSSQGPGRTNEKLFF. CDR3 coding DNA: TGTGCCAGCAGTTCACAGGGGCCTGGACGAACTAATGAAAAACTGTTTTTT.

The rearrangement links TRBV27 to TRBJ2-7; the match to TRBD2 covers 15 bases. This CDR3 region has 16 residues. Per germline, CDR1 MNHEY and CDR2 SMNVEV (reference sequence). J lost 4 bases, V lost 5 bases, and 6 bases had no gene match. The CDR3 here is CASSNGLAGGPYEQYF. The CDR3 coding sequence is TGTGCCAGCAGTAACGGACTAGCGGGAGGGCCGTACGAGCAGTACTTC.

CDR3 DNA sequence: TGTGCCTGGAGTGTCATGCGGGAGTTGGCAGATACGCAGTATTTT. This codes for CAWSVMRELADTQYF. V usage is TRBV30 and J usage is TRBJ2-3, with TRBD2 matching over 7 bases. V shed 0 bases, J shed 4 bases, and the junction held 7 bases outside the gene matches. Looked up from germline, CDR1 is GTSNPN and CDR2 is SVGIG (reference sequence). The CDR3 loop spans 15 amino acids.

This sequence joins TRBV4-1 and TRBJ2-7; D is possibly TRBD2 (7 bases). In germline, CDR1 is MGHRA, CDR2 YSYEKL. The CDR3 spans 17 residues. Trimming cost V 0 bases and J 4 bases, with 19 bases left between them. The CDR3, as DNA: TGCGCCAGCAGCCAAGATCCCCCACAGGGAGGGGGATACGAGCAGTACTTC. This translates into CASSQDPPQGGGYEQYF.

The chain joins TRBV19 to TRBJ2-3; 9 positions agree with TRBD1. This CDR3 contains 14 residues. Germline CDR1 LNHDA, CDR2 SQIVND (reference sequence). V gave up 3 bases and J gave up 3 bases; unmatched junction bases: 1. CDR3 region: CASSMGQGTDTQYF. The CDR3 bases are TGTGCCAGTAGTATGGGACAGGGTACAGATACGCAGTATTTT.

The chain joins TRBV15 to TRBJ1-3; D gene unclear. The CDR3 runs 15 residues. The germline V gene has CDR1 LNHNV and CDR2 YYDKDF (reference sequence). Trimming shortened V by 5 bases and J by 0 bases, and 11 bases separated the two germline ends. The CDR3 DNA reads as TGTGCCACCAGCGGAACACGGAGCTCTGGAAACACCATATATTTT. It codes for CATSGTRSSGNTIYF.

This rearrangement joins TRBV9 to TRBJ2-7; 10 bases fit TRBD2. This CDR3 has 17 residues. Germline V gene lookup returns CDR1 SGDLS and CDR2 YYNGEE. V shed 0 bases, J shed 3 bases, and the junction held 9 bases outside the gene matches. The CDR3 bases are TGTGCCAGCAGCGTAGAGGCTAGCGGGGGACCAGTCTACGAGCAGTACTTC. Translating it yields CASSVEASGGPVYEQYF. The full variable domain, rest sourced from reference TRBV9 and TRBJ2-7, is DSGVTQTPKHLITATGQRVTLRCSPRSGDLSVYWYQQSLDQGLQFLIQYYNGEERAKGNILERFSAQQFPDLHSELNLSSLELGDSALYFCASSVEASGGPVYEQYFGPGTRLTVT.

V usage is TRBV5-4 and J usage is TRBJ2-2; D is possibly TRBD2 (6 bases). Germline V gene lookup returns CDR1 SGHNT and CDR2 YYREEE (reference sequence). CDR3 length: 16 amino acids. The ends were cut back, 0 bases at V and 6 bases at J, with 15 bases in the middle. The CDR3 reads CASSLAARERAGELFF. The CDR3 DNA sequence: TGTGCCAGCAGCTTGGCTGCCCGGGAGAGGGCCGGGGAGCTGTTTTTT.